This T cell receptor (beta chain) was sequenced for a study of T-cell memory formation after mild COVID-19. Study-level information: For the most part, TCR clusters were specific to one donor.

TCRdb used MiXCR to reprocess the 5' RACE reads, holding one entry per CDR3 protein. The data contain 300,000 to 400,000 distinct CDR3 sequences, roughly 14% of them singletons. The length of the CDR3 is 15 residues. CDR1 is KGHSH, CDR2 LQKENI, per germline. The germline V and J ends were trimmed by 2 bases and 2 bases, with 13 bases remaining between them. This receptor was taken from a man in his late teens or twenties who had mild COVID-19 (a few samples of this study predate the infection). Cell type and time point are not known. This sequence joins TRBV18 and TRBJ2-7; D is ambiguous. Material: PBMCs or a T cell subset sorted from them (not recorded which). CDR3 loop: CASSPRAGQTYEQYF. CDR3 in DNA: TGTGCCAGCTCACCAAGGGCCGGGCAGACCTACGAGCAGTACTTC.